This entry is about one TCR beta chain. This CDR3 region has 16 residues. CDR1 is SNHLY, CDR2 FYNNEI, per germline. Trimming stripped 5 bases from V and 0 bases from J, with 16 bases between. Reverse transcription of roughly 0.5 to 1 ug RNA used random hexamers. immunoSEQ multiplex PCR amplified TCR beta CDR3 across 54 Vbeta, 13 Jbeta. MiXCR was run by TCRdb on the immunoSEQ multiplex PCR reads, yielding one entry per CDR3 protein. Among 250,000 to 300,000 distinct CDR3 sequences listed, about 85% were seen once. This sample stems from a study of CD8 T cells in Susac syndrome. Sequencing targeted TCR beta in T cells from blood (CD8+ and CD4+). It was treatment-naive patients with stable or active relapsing-remitting disease who made up the multiple sclerosis controls. Negative isolation was used for CD8+ and CD4+ T cells, and FACS enrichment was applied to TEMRA cells.

The sequencing sample was made of CD8+ T cells from PBMCs. The chain carries TRBV2 and TRBJ1-2, with D tentatively TRBD1 (5 bases). The TCR comes from a human donor with multiple sclerosis. The CDR3 spells CASSPGTAAANYGYTF. The CDR3 DNA reads as TGTGCCAGCAGTCCGGGGACTGCGGCCGCTAACTATGGCTACACCTTC.